The 32 T cell receptor beta chains given below trace back to one sample, sequenced in a study of cytomegalovirus exposure and HLA in healthy donors. Use of 60 Vbeta and 13 Jbeta primers characterized the PCR. Produced via immunoSEQ multiplex PCR; TCRdb's table is partial and in-frame only. The table shows under 150,000 clones, with roughly 80% occurring only once. The sample comprised PBMCs. The receptors here all came from a man aged 18 to 29 in good health and CMV-seronegative.

This clone came up once. The rearrangement links TRBV6-5 to TRBJ2-2; D possibly corresponds to TRBD2 (5 bases). This CDR3 has 14 amino acids. Germline V gene sequence: CDR1 MNHEY, CDR2 SVGAGI. The ends were cut back, 0 bases at V and 6 bases at J, with 8 bases in the middle. The CDR3 region is CASSYSFGAGELFF. CDR3 DNA: TGTGCCAGCAGTTACTCGTTCGGGGCCGGGGAGCTGTTTTTT.

V and J are TRBV5-1 and TRBJ1-1; the D gene is possibly TRBD1 (6 bases). Germline V CDR1 and CDR2: SGHRS, YFSETQ. CDR3 length: 14 amino acids. V gave up 1 base and J gave up 3 bases, with 10 bases separating them. As DNA, the CDR3 is TGCGCCAGCAGCTTGACAGGGCAGGACACTGAAGCTTTCTTT. Protein: CASSLTGQDTEAFF. Combining the CDR3 with reference TRBV5-1 and TRBJ1-1 gives the whole variable domain KAGVTQTPRYLIKTRGQQVTLSCSPISGHRSVSWYQQTPGQGLQFLFEYFSETQRNKGNFPGRFSGRQFSNSRSEMNVSTLELGDSALYLCASSLTGQDTEAFFGQGTRLTVV.

This clone showed up just once. The rearrangement joins TRBV5-5 to TRBJ2-7, with D perhaps TRBD2 (5 bases). The germline V gene encodes CDR1 SGHKS and CDR2 YYEKEE (reference sequence). The V and J ends lost 7 bases and 5 bases respectively, with 16 bases between them. This CDR3 is 13 amino acids long. CDR3 nucleotide sequence: TGTGCCAGCTGGGAGTTGGCGGAGGACGAGCAGTACTTC. This codes for CASWELAEDEQYF.

Here the CDR3 DNA reads TGTGCCAGCAGCACTGGCAATGAGCAGTTCTTC. It translates to CASSTGNEQFF. This chain joins TRBV7-8 and TRBJ2-1; no reliable D call. V lost 5 bases to trimming and J lost 6 bases, with 5 bases between them. The CDR3 is 11 amino acids. Germline V gene lookup returns CDR1 SGHVS and CDR2 FQNEAQ.

This sequence joins TRBV30 and TRBJ2-1; 12 bases are shared with TRBD1. The CDR3 loop spans 15 amino acids. Per germline, CDR1 GTSNPN and CDR2 SVGIG (reference sequence). V shed 1 base and J 9 bases; nucleotides not matched to a gene: 7. As DNA, the CDR3 is TGTGCCTGGAGTGACCCGGGACAGGGGGCACCTGAGCAGTTCTTC. Translated, it gives CAWSDPGQGAPEQFF.

The chain recombines TRBV5-1 with TRBJ1-2; the match to TRBD1 covers 8 bases. In germline, CDR1 is SGHRS, CDR2 YFSETQ. V dropped 4 bases and J dropped 8; count of bases not matched to a gene: 7. This CDR3 has 13 residues. CDR3 sequence reads: CASSTAGQEGYTF. The CDR3 region has the DNA TGCGCCAGCAGCACTGCGGGACAGGAAGGCTACACCTTC. The variable domain in full, with the rest retrieved from reference TRBV5-1 and TRBJ1-2, is KAGVTQTPRYLIKTRGQQVTLSCSPISGHRSVSWYQQTPGQGLQFLFEYFSETQRNKGNFPGRFSGRQFSNSRSEMNVSTLELGDSALYLCASSTAGQEGYTFGSGTRLTVV.

The CDR3 DNA follows: TGTGCCAGCAGTTACTCAGCGGCGGGGAGCACAGATACGCAGTATTTT. Translating gives CASSYSAAGSTDTQYF. The chain joins TRBV6-5 to TRBJ2-3; the D gene is possibly TRBD2 (6 bases). CDR3 length: 16 amino acids. Germline CDR1 reads MNHEY; CDR2 reads SVGAGI. Trimming removed 0 bases at V and 0 bases at J, with 10 bases between.

This clone was seen just once. The rearrangement links TRBV25-1 to TRBJ2-5, with 10 nucleotides matching TRBD1. From germline, CDR1 is MGHDK and CDR2 SYGVNS. The CDR3 covers 15 residues. The J segment lost 5 bases and the V segment lost 5 bases, leaving 8 bases of the junction unmatched. Here the CDR3 DNA reads TGTGCCAGCAGTCCCGGGGACAGGGGTTTGGAGACCCAGTACTTC. Translating gives CASSPGDRGLETQYF.

The chain has TRBV13 and TRBJ2-5, with D tentatively TRBD1 (6 bases). Germline V CDR1 and CDR2: PRHDT, FYEKMQ (reference sequence). V dropped 5 bases and J dropped 5 bases, with 21 bases sitting between them. This CDR3 region has 16 residues. CDR3: CASSQGRSGRLETQYF. The CDR3 region has the DNA TGTGCCAGCAGCCAGGGGCGGTCCGGAAGACTGGAGACCCAGTACTTC.

The rearrangement uses TRBV18 and TRBJ2-5, with D possibly matching TRBD1 (6 bases). The CDR3 length is 15 residues. Germline V gene lookup returns CDR1 KGHSH and CDR2 LQKENI. Trimming left V 0 bases short and J 5 bases short, with 13 bases between. CDR3 sequence (DNA): TGTGCCAGCTCACCACCGAACAGGGCGCTGGAGACCCAGTACTTC. Translating gives CASSPPNRALETQYF. Full variable domain (remainder filled in from reference TRBV18 and TRBJ2-5): NAGVMQNPRHLVRRRGQEARLRCSPMKGHSHVYWYRQLPEEGLKFMVYLQKENIIDESGMPKERFSAEFPKEGPSILRIQQVVRGDSAAYFCASSPPNRALETQYFGPGTRLLVL.

J is TRBJ2-6 and V is TRBV21-1; the table's D call, TRBD1, has no DNA check behind it. TRBV21-1 is a pseudogene locus. CDR3 length: 16 amino acids. The CDR3 loop reads CASSKDSISGANVLTF. CDR3 DNA: TGTGCCAGCAGCAAAGACAGTATTTCTGGGGCCAACGTCCTGACTTTC.

V is TRBV7-6 and J is TRBJ1-5; 9 positions agree with TRBD1. The CDR3 is 14 amino acids. J was trimmed by 7 bases and V by 5 bases; bases with no gene match: 6. Germline lookup yields CDR1 SGHVS and CDR2 FNYEAQ. CDR3: CASSETGGGQPQHF. CDR3 bases: TGTGCCAGCAGCGAGACAGGGGGAGGGCAGCCCCAGCATTTT.

This rearrangement joins TRBV7-6 to TRBJ2-7, with unresolved D. Germline V CDR1 and CDR2: SGHVS, FNYEAQ. Trimming pared 2 bases from V and 3 bases from J, leaving 14 bases between. CDR3 size: 15 residues. CDR3 in amino acids: CASSLLASWSYEQYF. The CDR3 DNA is TGTGCCAGCAGCTTATTAGCTTCCTGGAGCTACGAGCAGTACTTC.

Notes on this clone: One junction end disagrees with the germline gene, perhaps due to a read error. The chain carries TRBV2 and TRBJ2-5, with 7 bases identical to TRBD1. The CDR3 is 13 amino acids. CDR1 and CDR2 (germline): SNHLY, FYNNEI. This CDR3 is CASNEDRAETQYF. For the CDR3, the DNA is TGTGCCAGCAATGAAGACAGGGCCGAGACCCAGTACTTC. Full variable domain (outside the CDR3, taken from reference TRBV2 and TRBJ2-5): EPEVTQTPSHQVTQMGQEVILRCVPISNHLYFYWYRQILGQKVEFLVSFYNNEISEKSEIFDDQFSVERPDGSNFTLKIRSTKLEDSAMYFCASNEDRAETQYFGPGTRLLVL.

This clone was detected once. The rearrangement links TRBV5-4 to TRBJ1-2, with D maybe TRBD1 (5 bases). Per the germline V gene, CDR1 is SGHNT and CDR2 is YYREEE (reference sequence). The CDR3 is made up of 13 amino acids. V lost 4 bases and J lost 6, with 13 bases in between. The CDR3 DNA reads TGTGCCAGCAGCCTTCAGGGTCCCAATGGCTACACCTTC. It yields the protein CASSLQGPNGYTF.

This chain uses TRBV9 with TRBJ2-4; 9 bases fit TRBD1. The germline gives CDR1 SGDLS, CDR2 YYNGEE. This CDR3 is built from 16 residues. V shed 0 bases and J 0 bases; nucleotides not matched to a gene: 1. Written as DNA, the CDR3 is TGTGCCAGCAGCGTAGTGGACAGGGGAGCCAAAAACATTCAGTACTTC. Its translation is CASSVVDRGAKNIQYF.

The rearrangement joins TRBV7-9 to TRBJ2-1; TRBD1 agrees at 9 bases. The germline CDR1 and CDR2 sequences are SEHNR and FQNEAQ (reference sequence). Losses at the gene ends were 2 bases for V and 7 bases for J; bases not matched to a gene: 9. CDR3 length: 16 residues. The chain's CDR3 is CASSLPGQGGGNEQFF. The CDR3 DNA sequence: TGTGCCAGCAGCTTACCGGGACAGGGAGGAGGGAATGAGCAGTTCTTC.

In this sample, this clone turned up once. The chain joins TRBV11-2 to TRBJ2-7; 7 nucleotides agree with TRBD1. This CDR3 spans 15 amino acids. V shed 3 bases and J 0 bases; nucleotides not matched to a gene: 5. Germline V CDR1 and CDR2: SGHAT, FQNNGV. The chain's CDR3 is CASSFTDRNSYEQYF. CDR3 DNA sequence: TGTGCCAGCAGCTTCACGGACAGGAACTCCTACGAGCAGTACTTC.

This rearrangement joins TRBV6-6 to TRBJ1-1; maybe TRBD1 (6 bases). Germline V gene sequence: CDR1 MNHNY, CDR2 SVGAGI (reference sequence). The CDR3 is 11 amino acids. Trimming pared 8 bases from V and 11 bases from J, leaving 15 bases between. CDR3 loop: CASHGGARAFF. The CDR3, as DNA: TGTGCCAGCCACGGGGGGGCCCGCGCTTTCTTT.

The chain couples TRBV18 to TRBJ1-2, with 9 bases aligning to TRBD1. Germline-derived CDR1 and CDR2 are KGHSH and LQKENI. The CDR3 covers 13 residues. V shed 5 bases and J 7 bases; nucleotides not matched to a gene: 5. The CDR3 coding sequence is TGTGCCAGCTCAGGACAGGGGACTAGTGGCTACACCTTC. Encoded protein: CASSGQGTSGYTF.

The chain joins TRBV25-1 to TRBJ2-7; TRBD1 matches 7 bases. Germline V CDR1 and CDR2: MGHDK, SYGVNS. This CDR3 comprises 14 residues. The ends lost 6 bases at V and 5 bases at J; junction bases unmatched: 10. The CDR3 DNA is TGTGCCAGCAGACCGACAGGGTTGGGGAACGAGCAGTACTTC. It translates to CASRPTGLGNEQYF.

This clone has more than one count but fewer than ten. The chain links TRBV4-3 to TRBJ1-5; no definite D call. CDR3 length: 15 residues. The V end lost 0 bases, the J end lost 5 bases, and 11 bases lay between the germline ends. Germline lookup yields CDR1 LGHNA and CDR2 YSLEER. The chain's CDR3 is CASSQDHREDQPQHF. The CDR3 nucleotides are TGCGCCAGCAGCCAAGATCATCGGGAGGATCAGCCCCAGCATTTT.

The rearrangement links TRBV5-4 to TRBJ2-5, with D possibly being TRBD1 (5 bases). Germline V gives CDR1 SGHNT, CDR2 YYREEE (reference sequence). V gave up 0 bases and J gave up 0 bases, with 12 bases separating them. This CDR3 has 16 amino acids. The CDR3 DNA is TGTGCCAGCAGCTTGGAAGGCAGGGTGTACCAAGAGACCCAGTACTTC. Its protein is CASSLEGRVYQETQYF.

This clone was recorded only once. The CDR3, as DNA: TGTGCCAGCAGCGTGGGGACAGAGAAATCCGAGCAGTACTTC. Amino acids: CASSVGTEKSEQYF. The chain has TRBV7-9 and TRBJ2-7, with 7 positions matching TRBD1. The V gene end was trimmed by 5 bases and the J gene end by 6 bases; junction bases not matched to a gene: 10. The germline gives CDR1 SEHNR, CDR2 FQNEAQ (reference sequence). The CDR3 spans 14 residues.

The chain combines TRBV7-2 with TRBJ1-6; tentative D call: TRBD1 (5 bases). The CDR3 covers 15 residues. Germline V gene sequence: CDR1 SGHTA, CDR2 FQGNSA. V was shortened by 5 bases and J by 7 bases, with 15 bases between the two germline ends. The CDR3 sequence is CASSNRPRQNSPLHF. For the CDR3, the DNA is TGTGCCAGCAGCAACCGACCCCGACAGAATTCACCCCTCCACTTT.

The sample holds a few counts of this clone. The rearrangement links TRBV7-9 to TRBJ1-1, with 9 nucleotides matching TRBD1. The CDR3 contains 14 residues. CDR1 SEHNR and CDR2 FQNEAQ come from the germline V gene (reference sequence). V lost 5 bases and J lost 5; bases outside the gene matches: 6. CDR3 nucleotide sequence: TGTGCCAGCAGCGGCCGGGACAGGGCGACTGAAGCTTTCTTT. Amino acids: CASSGRDRATEAFF.

The chain links TRBV27 to TRBJ1-6, with D possibly matching TRBD1 (5 bases). Germline values: CDR1 MNHEY, CDR2 SMNVEV (reference sequence). Trimming pared 4 bases from V and 5 bases from J, leaving 12 bases between. The CDR3 has 15 residues. The CDR3 DNA sequence: TGTGCCAGCAGTTACCACGACAGAAATAATTCACCCCTCCACTTT. It yields the protein CASSYHDRNNSPLHF.

V is TRBV29-1 and J is TRBJ1-2, with D tentatively TRBD1 (6 bases). Germline V CDR1 and CDR2: SQVTM, ANQGSEA. Trimming took 7 bases from V and 2 from J, leaving 14 bases between them. CDR3 size: 13 residues. The CDR3 DNA is TGCAGCGGTCCATGCACAGGGAACTATGGCTACACCTTC. Its protein is CSGPCTGNYGYTF. The full variable domain, rest sourced from reference TRBV29-1 and TRBJ1-2, is SAVISQKPSRDICQRGTSLTIQCQVDSQVTMMFWYRQQPGQSLTLIATANQGSEATYESGFVIDKFPISRPNLTFSTLTVSNMSPEDSSIYLCSGPCTGNYGYTFGSGTRLTVV.

Only one count was recorded for this clone. This sequence joins TRBV7-2 and TRBJ1-2, with a weak D call TRBD1 (6 bases). V lost 2 bases and J lost 4, with 14 bases in between. The CDR3 covers 15 residues. Germline assignment: CDR1 SGHTA and CDR2 FQGNSA. The CDR3 DNA reads as TGTGCCAGCAGCTTATTAACAGGGAAGACCTATGGCTACACCTTC. This translates into CASSLLTGKTYGYTF. Complete variable domain (other parts from reference TRBV7-2 and TRBJ1-2): GAGVSQSPSNKVTEKGKDVELRCDPISGHTALYWYRQSLGQGLEFLIYFQGNSAPDKSGLPSDRFSAERTGGSVSTLTIQRTQQEDSAVYLCASSLLTGKTYGYTFGSGTRLTVV.

J is TRBJ1-1 and V is TRBV4-3, with D maybe TRBD1 (5 bases). V was cut by 1 base and J by 3 bases, with 12 bases left in between. CDR3 length: 15 residues. In germline, CDR1 is LGHNA, CDR2 YSLEER. The CDR3 nucleotides are TGCGCCAGCAGCCAAGTGAGTGGCAGGGACACTGAAGCTTTCTTT. This sequence encodes CASSQVSGRDTEAFF.

The rearrangement links TRBV4-3 to TRBJ2-5; 9 bases match TRBD1. With V trimmed by 0 bases and J by 2 bases, 16 bases remained unmatched. Germline values: CDR1 LGHNA, CDR2 YSLEER. The CDR3 contains 20 residues. This CDR3 reads CASSQEGASGTGYLQETQYF. In DNA, the CDR3 is TGCGCCAGCAGCCAAGAAGGGGCCTCCGGGACAGGGTACCTTCAAGAGACCCAGTACTTC.

CDR3 loop: CASSWTGVQPQHF. Written as DNA, the CDR3 is TGTGCCAGCAGCTGGACAGGGGTTCAGCCCCAGCATTTT. V is TRBV7-2 and J is TRBJ1-5; 9 bases are shared with TRBD1. Germline V lookup: CDR1 SGHTA, CDR2 FQGNSA. V was pared by 4 bases and J by 6 bases, with 1 base of the junction left unmatched. This CDR3 region has 13 residues.